This TCR beta chain was sequenced for a study of CD8 T cells in Susac syndrome (dated by TCRdb to 2018 to 2020). For context, the study as a whole: Whether CD8+ T cell activation and differentiation in Susac syndrome was antigen driven was tested using repertoire sequencing. The study compared CD8+ T cell repertoire clonality among eleven to twelve healthy donors, about 14 Susac syndrome patients and approximately 16 multiple sclerosis patients. Paper-wide results and their limitations: The number of individuals in the TCR sequencing and HLA analysis was recognized as being relatively small.

Peripheral blood CD8+ and CD4+ T cells from healthy donors, Susac syndrome patients and multiple sclerosis patients were profiled using high-throughput TCR beta sequencing. Multiple sclerosis controls were treatment-naive patients with stable or active relapsing-remitting disease fulfilling revised McDonald criteria. Bulk CD8+ and CD4+ T cells were purified by magnetic negative isolation, whereas CD8+ TEMRA cells were enriched by FACS. Blood was drawn into EDTA tubes, processed within 24 hours, and PBMCs were isolated by density gradient centrifugation. PBMCs intended for TCR sequencing were cryopreserved in liquid nitrogen and were subsequently thawed in a 37 degrees C water bath. Purity of sorted or isolated CD4+, CD8+ and CD8+ TEMRA cells was at least 90%. CDR1 and CDR2, per the germline V gene, are MDHEN and SYDVKM. V is pared back by 8 bases and J by 1 base, with 14 bases lying between the germline termini. Including cysteine and phenylalanine, the CDR3 has 14 amino acids. Of the read, only the CDR3 DNA is kept; its 42 bases are in frame from base 1.

With respect to this clonotype: The antigen this receptor binds is unknown. The input lacks base qualities; no much larger clone sits a single base away.

RNA was extracted using the RNeasy kit, and roughly 0.45 to 1 microgram was reverse transcribed with random hexamers. TCR beta CDR3 regions were amplified with the immunoSEQ multiplex PCR assay covering 54 Vbeta and 13 Jbeta segments. PCR amplification bias was corrected using a synthetic template baseline for primer optimization and computational correction. The paper's processing steps were these. Reads were assigned to V, D and J genes according to IMGT and analyzed in immunoSEQ Analyzer, with only productive sequences retained. Clonality was calculated as one minus the Shannon entropy normalized by log2 of the number of productive unique sequences. For each patient and control, public and private clones were evaluated within the 100 most prevalent clones. Clones were defined as Susac-specific when absent from the healthy and MS cohorts, from some 1,100 published viral clones and from other ImmuneACCESS disease sequences. Using fastp trimming at Q25 and MiXCR clonotype assembly, TCRdb reanalyzed the public sequencing data and kept in-frame beta chains. Each CDR3 protein gets just one entry, which takes the most common genes and DNA from the rows behind it. TCRdb's processing, not the authors', yielded these V and J calls. The sample contains about 300,000 distinct CDR3 sequences, roughly 85% of them found a single time. In total, the top ten clones hold roughly 0.21% of the sample.

The sequence is built from TRBV28 and TRBJ1-1; too little of a D gene remains to name it. The source material was CD8+ T cells from PBMCs. The sequence came from a human donor with multiple sclerosis. The DNA reads TGTGCCAGCCTCCCCAGGACCTGGAACACTGAAGCTTTCTTT. The translation is CASLPRTWNTEAFF.